This section outlines one T cell receptor (beta chain) sequence together with its context. What antigen it recognizes has not been identified. Nothing much larger sits one base from this clone, and base qualities are not available. CDR1 and CDR2, looked up from the germline V gene (reference sequence), are GTSNPN and SVGIG. The CDR3 numbers 12 residues from cysteine through phenylalanine. The DNA shown is the 36-base CDR3, in frame from base 1. From V the trimming removes 0 bases and from J it removes 7 bases, while the gene matches leave 3 bases of the junction unaccounted for. Focal radiation therapy combined with CTLA-4 blockade (ipilimumab) was tested in patients with chemo-refractory metastatic non-small-cell lung cancer. Receptors were amplified or captured by the immunoSEQ multiplex PCR assay. As stored in TCRdb, this immuneACCESS dataset retains in-frame rearrangements with V and J assigned. A fraction of the clones does not appear; measured against another copy, unresolved V genes explain less than half of the discrepancy, and the remainder lacks a known reason. In this sample the table shows around 14,000 clones, about 70% of which occur a single time. The top ten clones comprise around 46% of the sample.

The sample comes from a study of radiotherapy plus CTLA-4 blockade in lung cancer (dated by TCRdb to 2017 to 2018). Study-wide context: Among the enrolled patients, approximately 17% had an objective response, and 25% to 35% reached disease control.

Summary of the overall study and its limitations: The strongest predictors of response, as reported, were early dynamic changes in blood T cell clones along with a rise in serum interferon-beta after radiation. TCR clones derived from tumors expanded in peripheral blood after treatment with radiotherapy and ipilimumab.

The sequence is built from TRBV30 and TRBJ2-7; the junction holds 7 bases that match TRBD1. The source material was peripheral blood, sampled from a patient treated with radiotherapy plus ipilimumab. The source of this sequence is a human donor with non-small cell lung cancer whose response to radiotherapy plus ipilimumab could not be evaluated. The nucleotides are TGTGCCTGGAGTGTAGGGGGCTGGGAGCAGTACTTC. This encodes CAWSVGGWEQYF.